This entry features one T cell receptor beta chain sequence. The antigen is undetermined. The assay was immunoSEQ multiplex PCR, and TCRdb's table has in-frame clones only and misses some. The sample carries over 110,000 clones, 85% to 95% recorded once. These data belong to a study of T cell responses to AZD1222 COVID-19 vaccine. General study points: Reportedly, nearly half of unique spike TCRs recognized epitopes outside B.1.351/B.1.1.7 mutations. Dominant CD4 TCR responses targeted spike regions 160-218 and 743-854. Females outnumbered males among donors, who were mostly white British; clonal diversity was possibly underestimated. Only five or six people who got AZD1222 tested seropositive at baseline.

Germline values: CDR1 ENHRY, CDR2 SYGVKD. The CDR3 totals 13 residues. V was clipped by 4 bases and J by 1 base, with 5 bases between them. This receptor was taken from an adult who had recovered from COVID-19. The sequenced sample was peripheral blood, obtained after recovery from COVID-19. The genes are TRBV10-3 and TRBJ1-5; the D is unclear. The CDR3 spells CAISGNSNQPQHF. In nucleotides, the CDR3 is TGTGCCATCAGTGGGAACAGCAATCAGCCCCAGCATTTT.